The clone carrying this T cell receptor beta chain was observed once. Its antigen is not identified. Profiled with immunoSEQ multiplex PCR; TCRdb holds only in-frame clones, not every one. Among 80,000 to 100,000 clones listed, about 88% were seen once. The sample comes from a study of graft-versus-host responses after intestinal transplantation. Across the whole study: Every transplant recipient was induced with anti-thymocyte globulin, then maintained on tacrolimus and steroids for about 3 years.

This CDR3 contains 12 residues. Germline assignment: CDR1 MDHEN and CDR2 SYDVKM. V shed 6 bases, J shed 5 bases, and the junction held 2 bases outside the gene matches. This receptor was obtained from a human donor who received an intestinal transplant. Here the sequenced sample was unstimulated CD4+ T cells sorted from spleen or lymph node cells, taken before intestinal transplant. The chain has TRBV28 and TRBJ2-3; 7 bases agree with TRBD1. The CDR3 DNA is TGTGCCAGCAGGCCAGGGGGAGATACGCAGTATTTT. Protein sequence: CASRPGGDTQYF.